This T cell receptor (beta chain) was captured in a study of cytomegalovirus exposure and HLA in healthy donors (dated by TCRdb to about 2017). As for the study more broadly: An earlier analysis of a few hundred of the donors reported about 300 Gb of sequence data and 100 million to 120 million unique TCR beta sequences obtained from 150 million to 200 million T cells. To study patterns of TCR occurrence, a later analysis re-analyzed previously published TCR beta repertoires from 666 donors and added high-resolution HLA genotyping. Roughly five DR-DQ haplotypes were handled as single units for association and clustering, since linkage in the cohort was strong. Among the roughly 400 genotyped donors, approximately 77% belonged to the genetic ancestry cluster associated with self-reported Caucasian donors. To decide whether each TCR beta V gene segment behaved as functional or pseudogenic, an earlier analysis of some 600 of the donors relied on high-throughput TCR beta sequencing. High-throughput TCR immunosequencing, statistical association of individual TCRs with disease status, and machine learning were combined to predict cytomegalovirus infection status. The study aimed to test whether cataloging public T cell receptors could reveal signatures of past pathogen exposure. Typing coverage varied by locus: about 620-630 donors for A, B, C, DRB1 and DQB1; 500 to 550 for DQA1; about 570 for DPA1; fewer than 480 for DPB1. Donor age, sex, ethnicity and CMV serostatus were compiled together with the repertoire data. The study profiled the T cell repertoires of 550 to 700 subjects by immunosequencing and related them to cytomegalovirus serostatus. Across 398 genotyped donors of the cohort, an average of 235,054 unique TCR beta nucleotide sequences per donor were sequenced, and roughly a sixth of those sequences were non-productive. Approximately 300 gigabases of sequencing data and 70 million to 95 million unique TCR sequences made up an early release that covered over 550 HLA-typed donors. Along with the approximately 650-subject first cohort, a separate validation cohort of more than 90 different subjects was used. Genome-wide SNP genotypes for about three fifths of the 666 donors were used in a later genetic analysis, which treated that subset as a discovery cohort. In the later analysis, no new phenotypic data were used to find candidate immune exposures; instead, reliance was placed on TCR beta sequences and their occurrence across donors. HLA typing covered class I and class II loci at four-digit resolution. All discovery cohort repertoires had been generated on a single sequencing platform.

To prepare the library, the immunoSEQ multiplex PCR assay was applied. For the multiplex PCR, a mixture combining 60 forward primers for TCR Vbeta segments and 13 reverse primers for TCR Jbeta segments was used. The CDR3 region of rearranged TCR beta genes was amplified from genomic DNA with a multiplex PCR assay. On the Illumina HiSeq System, the amplified TCR beta libraries were sequenced as 87-base-pair reads. In the source study's methods: A later analysis counted about 80 million unique TCR beta chains across the 640 or so repertoires, and 9.5 million to 11 million of these chains were shared by at least two donors. Raw reads were error-corrected and collapsed into unique sequences with a nearest-neighbor algorithm that merged closely related sequences to remove PCR and sequencing errors. V, D and J gene segments were assigned by aligning CDR3 sequences to IMGT reference sequences. For a sequence to be retained, a match of at least six nucleotides was required to both a V gene segment and a J gene segment. A rearrangement was called productive if the CDR3 had no stop codons and remained in frame with V and J, and every other rearrangement was called non-productive. CDR3 was defined by IMGT convention, running from the second conserved V-encoded cysteine to the conserved J-encoded phenylalanine. The earlier analysis of 500 to 650 of the donors excluded any sequence lacking an unambiguous match to a single V gene segment. In an earlier analysis of several hundred of the donors, V segments were called functional above 56.7% productive rearrangements and were called segregating when the between-donor standard deviation exceeded 5%. A statistical classification framework was built for diagnosing cytomegalovirus status from the catalog of TCR beta chain sequences. V and J gene assignment, in a later analysis, came from comparing TCR nucleotide sequences with IMGT/GENE-DB human TR gene sequences. In a later analysis, CDR3 sequences and most-parsimonious VDJ recombination scenarios were assigned using the TCRdist pipeline. A later analysis defined each TCR beta chain by its CDR3 amino acid sequence plus V-gene family, and excluded reads lacking a unique V-gene family. To address suspected cross-contamination and a sequencing artifact, a later analysis removed 592 highly shared, low-generation-probability nucleotide sequences. A later analysis calculated a clonal expansion index for each public chain from normalized within-repertoire ranks of inferred template counts. In a later analysis, generation probabilities were computed using a VDJ recombination model fitted to out-of-frame rearrangements, and the results were checked against IGoR. In a later analysis, hypergeometric tests were used to score TCR-TCR, TCR-HLA and TCR-CMV co-occurrence, with a repertoire-size bias correction applied to TCR pairs. To estimate false discovery rates, a later analysis permuted the HLA or CMV assignments 20 times. In a later analysis, co-occurring TCRs were grouped using DBSCAN, and TCRdist sequence similarity was added for clustering within HLA-allele-positive subsets. For co-occurrence clustering, repertoires with fewer than 30,000 or more than 120,000 public chains were excluded, along with roughly 5 repertoires with anomalous nucleotide sharing. Entries here come from immuneACCESS through TCRdb and include only in-frame sequences with V and J called. Some clones fail to appear in such tables; in the studies checked, an unresolved V gene covers under half of the shortfall, and the cause of the remainder is unknown. For V, J and clone size, that table is used; D and trimming come from the DNA. The sample table lists around 150,000 clones, about 80% of them with a count of one. The top ten constitute approximately 1.5% of the sample.

From cysteine to phenylalanine, the CDR3 is 14 amino acids long. Only the CDR3 DNA stays, 42 bases, in frame from base 1. A distance of 17 bases separates the germline ends of V and J, which lose 7 bases and 7 bases respectively. The germline V gene supplies CDR1 SGHRS and CDR2 YFSETQ. The cohort comprised under 700 healthy bone marrow donors. At the time of sampling, all cohort members were nominally healthy, though unrecorded immune exposures were likely present. The donor was CMV seropositive and was included in the group of about 290 seropositive cohort members. Each donor provided a peripheral blood sample, and peripheral blood mononuclear cells were used for TCR beta sequencing. Genomic DNA extraction from the blood cell samples was performed with the Qiagen DNeasy Blood Extraction Kit. Note on this clone: What antigen it recognizes has not been identified. Within one base of it there is no much larger clone, and no base qualities were kept.

Overall study results and their limits: The study gave a list of 150 to 200 TCR beta chains associated with cytomegalovirus. According to the authors, the approach could potentially be generalized to other disease states and immunological phenotypes. Sequencing depth was assumed to be roughly uniform across donors in the presence/absence analyses, though that assumption may not hold. Most TCR sequences were seen in very few donors, while some public TCRs were found in many individuals. According to a later analysis, TCR association rates differed among HLA loci, with DRB1 alleles showing the most associated TCRs and HLA-C alleles showing the fewest. In vitro tests confirmed that a few of the cytomegalovirus-associated TCR beta chains recognize cytomegalovirus antigens. V-gene and J-gene trimming of TCR beta chains was associated with a missense DCLRE1C variant in a later genetic analysis, and the association was replicated in an independent cohort. HLA typing was unavailable for some donors at each locus, so association tests used only the typed subset. Compared with equally common non-associated chains, HLA-associated TCR beta chains in a later analysis were more clonally expanded and had lower generation probabilities. In both the original and validation cohorts, the classifier was reported to diagnose cytomegalovirus status with high specificity and sensitivity. A further reported finding was that TCR beta sequences accurately predicted the HLA-A and HLA-B alleles for most subjects in the first cohort. Only TCR beta chains were sequenced in this cohort, and the absence of alpha or paired-chain data limited detectable features. In a later analysis, several top co-occurrence clusters were reported to appear linked to parvovirus B19, influenza, CMV and Epstein-Barr virus. A cluster of highly shared sequence variants was judged likely to represent a technical artifact of the sequencing pipeline. Correlated functional status among segregating V segments might reflect linkage disequilibrium, but an unknown experimental factor could not be ruled out. A later analysis found that most CMV-associated TCR beta chains appeared HLA-restricted, with HLA associations seemingly driven largely by CMV exposure. Some IMGT-functional V segments, including TRBV6-2 and TRBV6-3, could not be told apart with the 87-base-pair reads, so those segments were excluded. Approximately 16 rarely observed V segments, including chromosome 9 orphons, were excluded from the earlier analysis of several hundred of the donors because counts were too low. Assigning TCR associations to individual alleles was difficult when HLA alleles, especially DR and DQ, strongly co-occurred. A later analysis associated 15,000 to 20,000 TCR beta sequences with specific HLA alleles at a false discovery rate of 0.05. An earlier analysis of approximately 590 of the donors showed that most TCR beta V segments appeared in productive rearrangements either about 90% or about 30% of the time, which broadly matched IMGT annotations. A later genetic analysis reported fewer N-insertions in productive TCRs among donors in an Asian-associated ancestry cluster than the roughly 670-donor mean. The only immune exposure information available for the cohort was CMV serostatus.

This TCR came from a girl aged 10 to 17 in good health and CMV-seropositive. The chain joins TRBV5-1 to TRBJ1-4, with the identity of the D gene unclear. The material sequenced was PBMCs. The nucleotides read TGCGCCAGCTCGCGGCCCAGCGCCGGTGAAAAACTGTTTTTT. This sequence encodes CASSRPSAGEKLFF.